The 13 T cell receptor beta chains given below trace back to one sample, sequenced in a study of CD8 T cells in ankylosing spondylitis. TCRdb re-derived calls from the 5' RACE reads in MiXCR, one entry per CDR3 protein. Of 190,000 or so distinct CDR3 sequences listed, 9.5% to 15% were seen once; the top ten hold approximately 15%. Sequenced: blood, either unsorted or a sorted T cell fraction (not recorded which). These receptors all come from a male donor with ankylosing spondylitis or in good health (not recorded which).

The gene calls are TRBV30 and TRBJ2-3; D may be TRBD2 (6 bases). There are 15 residues in the CDR3. Between the trimmed V and J ends, which lost 2 bases and 4 bases, there was a span of 16 bases. Germline V CDR1 and CDR2: GTSNPN, SVGIG (reference sequence). The CDR3 DNA reads TGTGCCTGGAGTTGGGACTCCCAGGGTGCAGATACGCAGTATTTT. Translated: CAWSWDSQGADTQYF.

In its sample, this clonotype ranks as medium-sized. The gene calls are TRBV20-1 and TRBJ1-2; D perhaps matches TRBD1 (5 bases). Trimming removed 4 bases at V and 7 bases at J, with 19 bases between. This CDR3 comprises 14 residues. Germline V gene sequence: CDR1 DFQATT, CDR2 SNEGSKA (reference sequence). The CDR3 bases are TGCAGTGCTACGGACACCTGGTATAGCTTTGGCTACACCTTC. Its translation is CSATDTWYSFGYTF.

This clonotype has just a few counts. The V and J genes are TRBV27 and TRBJ2-7, with 8 bases matching TRBD1. The germline V gene encodes CDR1 MNHEY and CDR2 SMNVEV (reference sequence). This CDR3 has 16 amino acids. Trimming at V came to 4 bases and at J to 3 bases, leaving 11 bases not matched to a gene. CDR3 sequence reads: CASSSGQAMAGYEQYF. In DNA form, the CDR3 reads TGTGCCAGCAGTTCGGGACAGGCAATGGCGGGCTACGAGCAGTACTTC.

This clonotype has just a few counts. V and J are TRBV29-1 and TRBJ1-2, with D unresolved. The CDR3 sequence is 13 residues long. V lost 2 bases, J lost 7 bases, and 14 bases lay in between. CDR1 is SQVTM and CDR2 is ANQGSEA in the germline V gene. The CDR3 DNA reads TGCAGCGTTGAACCGGGAGATTTAAGTGGCTACACCTTC. Amino acid sequence: CSVEPGDLSGYTF.

The CDR3: CASSWGLRPDTQYF. In DNA, the CDR3 is TGCGCCAGCAGCTGGGGCCTCAGACCAGATACGCAGTATTTT. V and J are TRBV5-1 and TRBJ2-3; perhaps TRBD1 as D (5 bases). Trimming pared 3 bases from V and 4 bases from J, leaving 12 bases between. CDR1 is SGHRS and CDR2 is YFSETQ in the germline V gene. CDR3 length: 14 amino acids.

This clonotype has just a few counts. The chain is built from TRBV5-1 and TRBJ2-7, with TRBD1 matching 7 bases. In germline, CDR1 is SGHRS, CDR2 YFSETQ. The CDR3 loop spans 15 amino acids. V shed 1 base and J 0 bases; nucleotides not matched to a gene: 4. This CDR3 reads CASSLKGGTSYEQYF. The CDR3 nucleotides read TGCGCCAGCAGCTTGAAAGGGGGCACCTCCTACGAGCAGTACTTC.

The rearrangement links TRBV5-6 to TRBJ2-3, with no clear D. V lost 3 bases, J lost 5 bases, and 7 bases lay in between. CDR1 is SGHDT and CDR2 is YYEEEE in the germline V gene. The CDR3 covers 12 residues. Here the CDR3 DNA reads TGTGCCAGCAGCTCGGAAGGAGATACGCAGTATTTT. It is translated as CASSSEGDTQYF.

This clonotype was recorded at least ten times. The chain recombines TRBV3-1 with TRBJ2-1; tentatively, D is TRBD1 or TRBD2 (5 bases each). Germline V lookup: CDR1 LGHDT, CDR2 YNNKEL (reference sequence). The length of the CDR3 is 13 residues. With 3 bases removed from V and 10 bases from J, the gap between germline ends came to 13 bases. The CDR3 loop reads CASSHWTGREQFF. The CDR3 bases are TGTGCCAGCAGCCATTGGACGGGACGGGAGCAGTTCTTC.

The chain couples TRBV5-1 to TRBJ1-1; no reliable D call. Germline V gives CDR1 SGHRS, CDR2 YFSETQ. V lost 4 bases and J lost 5, with 9 bases in between. The CDR3 length is 12 residues. The CDR3: CASSQYRTEAFF. As DNA, the CDR3 is TGCGCCAGCAGCCAATATAGAACTGAAGCTTTCTTT. The full variable domain, with the rest looked up from reference TRBV5-1 and TRBJ1-1, is KAGVTQTPRYLIKTRGQQVTLSCSPISGHRSVSWYQQTPGQGLQFLFEYFSETQRNKGNFPGRFSGRQFSNSRSEMNVSTLELGDSALYLCASSQYRTEAFFGQGTRLTVV.

V is TRBV25-1 and J is TRBJ1-4, with D unresolved. CDR3 length equals 13 residues. V was cut by 8 bases and J by 8 bases, with 15 bases left in between. Germline CDR1 reads MGHDK; CDR2 reads SYGVNS. CDR3 nucleotides: TGTGCCAGCTCGGCACAGACCTCGGAAAAACTGTTTTTT. Protein product: CASSAQTSEKLFF.

This clonotype has ten or more counts. The gene calls are TRBV3-1 and TRBJ2-5; 12 positions agree with TRBD2. Germline V gives CDR1 LGHDT, CDR2 YNNKEL (reference sequence). V dropped 2 bases and J dropped 1; count of bases not matched to a gene: 5. The CDR3 covers 17 residues. CDR3 nucleotide sequence: TGTGCCAGCAGCCAACACCTACTAGCGGGGGGCCAAGAGACCCAGTACTTC. Protein: CASSQHLLAGGQETQYF.

The CDR3 reads CASSQDGSGGAQETQYF. In nucleotides, the CDR3 is TGCGCCAGCAGCCAAGATGGCAGCGGGGGGGCCCAAGAGACCCAGTACTTC. This chain links TRBV4-1 with TRBJ2-5; TRBD2 agrees at 10 bases. J lost 1 base, V lost 0 bases, and 5 bases had no gene match. Per the germline V gene, CDR1 is MGHRA and CDR2 is YSYEKL. CDR3 length: 17 residues.

V is TRBV7-9 and J is TRBJ2-5, with TRBD1 matching 7 bases. J lost 5 bases, V lost 6 bases, and 6 bases had no gene match. CDR1 and CDR2 (germline): SEHNR, FQNEAQ (reference sequence). The CDR3 runs 13 residues. The CDR3 protein is CASREQGMETQYF. The CDR3 nucleotides are TGTGCCAGCAGGGAACAGGGGATGGAGACCCAGTACTTC.